Shown below are 22 T cell receptor beta chains from a single sample sequenced in a study of blood T cell repertoires in COVID-19. Libraries were prepared by immunoSEQ multiplex PCR; TCRdb keeps only in-frame clonotypes and omits some of them. The sample consists of almost 350,000 clones, almost 90% of them appearing once. Specimen: PBMCs or T cells enriched from blood (not recorded which). The receptors were gathered from a woman between 25 and 40 years old who had been exposed to COVID-19.

This chain joins TRBV27 and TRBJ1-5; possible D gene TRBD1, 5 bases. Trimming left V 2 bases short and J 5 bases short, with 13 bases between. The CDR3 extends over 15 amino acids. CDR1 and CDR2 from the germline V gene are MNHEY and SMNVEV (reference sequence). DNA for the CDR3: TGTGCCAGCAGTTTACAGGGAGGTTTTCATCAGCCCCAGCATTTT. As protein: CASSLQGGFHQPQHF.

This rearrangement joins TRBV6-5 to TRBJ2-1; 8 positions agree with TRBD2. Germline trimming cut 7 bases from V and 7 bases from J; bases unmatched to any gene: 9. CDR1 is MNHEY, CDR2 SVGAGI, per germline. This CDR3 is 14 amino acids long. The CDR3 region is CASTPGLGENEQFF. The CDR3 DNA reads TGTGCCAGCACCCCGGGACTAGGGGAGAATGAGCAGTTCTTC.

This clone has a handful of counts. The V and J genes are TRBV12-3 or TRBV12-4 and TRBJ1-2; 7 positions match TRBD1. CDR3 length equals 13 residues. V was pared by 9 bases and J by 5 bases, with 9 bases of the junction left unmatched. This chain's CDR3 is CASDGTDQYGYTF. The CDR3 DNA sequence: TGTGCCAGTGATGGGACAGACCAATATGGCTACACCTTC.

This chain connects TRBV27 to TRBJ2-6; D gene uncertain. The CDR3 has 15 residues. Germline V gene data show CDR1 as MNHEY and CDR2 as SMNVEV (reference sequence). The ends were cut back, 3 bases at V and 0 bases at J, with 6 bases in the middle. CDR3 sequence (DNA): TGTGCCAGCAGTTTTCACGGCTCTGGGGCCAACGTCCTGACTTTC. Its translation: CASSFHGSGANVLTF.

This clone was seen a handful of times. The CDR3 bases are TGTGCCAGTAGTATTCAGGGGGCACATGAGCAGTTCTTC. Its translation: CASSIQGAHEQFF. The chain links TRBV19 to TRBJ2-1; 8 bases are shared with TRBD1. V gave up 3 bases and J gave up 8 bases; unmatched junction bases: 3. The CDR3 is made up of 13 amino acids. Germline values: CDR1 LNHDA, CDR2 SQIVND (reference sequence). Full variable domain (remainder filled in from reference TRBV19 and TRBJ2-1): DGGITQSPKYLFRKEGQNVTLSCEQNLNHDAMYWYRQDPGQGLRLIYYSQIVNDFQKGDIAEGYSVSREKKESFPLTVTSAQKNPTAFYLCASSIQGAHEQFFGPGTRLTVL.

V and J are TRBV11-3 and TRBJ1-5; possible D gene TRBD1, 6 bases. The CDR3 is 14 amino acids. The V gene's germline CDR1 is SGHNT and CDR2 YENEEA. The V and J ends lost 1 base and 5 bases respectively, with 9 bases between them. CDR3: CASSLGSGDQPQHF. CDR3 sequence (DNA): TGTGCCAGCAGCTTAGGGTCAGGGGATCAGCCCCAGCATTTT.

The gene calls are TRBV2 and TRBJ1-2, with 8 bases identical to TRBD1. Trimming at V came to 3 bases and at J to 6 bases, leaving 9 bases not matched to a gene. Germline assignment: CDR1 SNHLY and CDR2 FYNNEI. The CDR3 contains 15 residues. DNA of the CDR3: TGTGCCAGCAGTGAGGGGCAGGGGGCAGTTCATGGCTACACCTTC. As protein: CASSEGQGAVHGYTF. The full variable domain, completed using reference TRBV2 and TRBJ1-2, is EPEVTQTPSHQVTQMGQEVILRCVPISNHLYFYWYRQILGQKVEFLVSFYNNEISEKSEIFDDQFSVERPDGSNFTLKIRSTKLEDSAMYFCASSEGQGAVHGYTFGSGTRLTVV.

This rearrangement joins TRBV7-8 to TRBJ2-7, with TRBD2 matching over 7 bases. The CDR3 is 14 amino acids. Germline values: CDR1 SGHVS, CDR2 FQNEAQ. The ends lost 7 bases at V and 3 bases at J; junction bases unmatched: 9. The CDR3 DNA sequence: TGTGCCAGCACTGTTAGGGAGGGCCGCTACGAGCAGTACTTC. Protein product: CASTVREGRYEQYF.

This clone showed up just once. The chain joins TRBV19 to TRBJ2-7; TRBD2 might be the D (7 bases). V was trimmed by 2 bases and J by 1 base, leaving 18 bases between them. Per the germline V gene, CDR1 is LNHDA and CDR2 is SQIVND (reference sequence). The CDR3 is 17 amino acids. The CDR3: CASSIRTGGPLSYEQYF. Here the CDR3 DNA reads TGTGCCAGTAGTATAAGAACGGGGGGCCCCTTATCCTACGAGCAGTACTTC.

The chain carries TRBV28 and TRBJ2-1; the match to TRBD1 covers 10 bases. With V trimmed by 8 bases and J by 8 bases, 9 bases remained unmatched. Per germline, CDR1 MDHEN and CDR2 SYDVKM. The CDR3 is made up of 14 amino acids. CDR3 DNA: TGTGCCAGCCGTACGGGACAGGGGAGATATGAGCAGTTCTTC. This codes for CASRTGQGRYEQFF.

The rearrangement uses TRBV24-1 and TRBJ2-7; TRBD1 is a possible D gene (6 bases). The CDR3 covers 16 residues. The ends were cut back, 1 base at V and 2 bases at J, with 14 bases in the middle. Germline lookup yields CDR1 KGHDR and CDR2 SFDVKD. The CDR3 reads CATSDLSLDRPYEQYF. The CDR3 region has the DNA TGTGCCACCAGTGATTTAAGCCTCGACAGGCCCTACGAGCAGTACTTC.

V and J are TRBV14 and TRBJ2-6, with D perhaps matching TRBD1 (6 bases). Trimming pared 4 bases from V and 0 bases from J, leaving 13 bases between. The CDR3 sequence is 17 residues long. The germline V gene has CDR1 SGHDN and CDR2 FVKESK. CDR3 in amino acids: CASSRRTGNSGANVLTF. Written as DNA, the CDR3 is TGTGCCAGCAGCCGCCGAACAGGGAACTCTGGGGCCAACGTCCTGACTTTC.

The chain combines TRBV14 with TRBJ2-7; the D is unclear. In germline, CDR1 is SGHDN, CDR2 FVKESK. V was cut by 6 bases and J by 1 base, with 7 bases left in between. The length of the CDR3 is 12 residues. The DNA for the CDR3 is TGTGCCAGCAGTCCGACTTCCTACGAGCAGTACTTC. It specifies CASSPTSYEQYF.

The rearrangement joins TRBV11-2 to TRBJ2-1, with 7 bases lining up with TRBD2. CDR1 is SGHAT, CDR2 FQNNGV, per germline. Germline trimming cut 2 bases from V and 0 bases from J; bases unmatched to any gene: 4. This CDR3 spans 16 amino acids. The CDR3 DNA sequence: TGTGCCAGCAGCTTAAAAGCGGGGAGCTCCTACAATGAGCAGTTCTTC. Translation gives CASSLKAGSSYNEQFF.

This clone was observed a few times. V is TRBV2 and J is TRBJ2-1; D perhaps matches TRBD1 (6 bases). Germline lookup yields CDR1 SNHLY and CDR2 FYNNEI. There are 15 residues in the CDR3. Trimming took 7 bases from V and 1 from J, leaving 14 bases between them. The CDR3 is CASTSGHASYNEQFF. DNA of the CDR3: TGTGCCAGCACTTCGGGACACGCTTCCTACAATGAGCAGTTCTTC.

The rearrangement links TRBV5-4 to TRBJ2-1; D is perhaps TRBD1 (6 bases). This CDR3 contains 15 residues. V lost 0 bases and J 8 bases, leaving 15 bases between the germline ends. The V gene's germline CDR1 is SGHNT and CDR2 YYREEE (reference sequence). The CDR3 DNA reads as TGTGCCAGCAGCTTGGCAGGCAGGGGAGTCGATGAGCAGTTCTTC. Translating gives CASSLAGRGVDEQFF.

CDR3 DNA sequence: TGTGCCAGCAGCTTAGTGGGACAGACCGGATCCTATGGCTACACCTTC. Translating gives CASSLVGQTGSYGYTF. The V call is TRBV7-9, the J call TRBJ1-2; 7 nucleotides line up with TRBD1. Germline lookup yields CDR1 SEHNR and CDR2 FQNEAQ (reference sequence). This CDR3 is built from 16 residues. V shed 1 base and J 4 bases; nucleotides not matched to a gene: 9. Complete variable domain (other parts from reference TRBV7-9 and TRBJ1-2): DTGVSQNPRHKITKRGQNVTFRCDPISEHNRLYWYRQTLGQGPEFLTYFQNEAQLEKSRLLSDRFSAERPKGSFSTLEIQRTEQGDSAMYLCASSLVGQTGSYGYTFGSGTRLTVV.

The chain recombines TRBV24-1 with TRBJ1-2, with D unresolved. CDR1 is KGHDR and CDR2 is SFDVKD in the germline V gene. The length of the CDR3 is 14 residues. V lost 0 bases, J lost 2 bases, and 6 bases lay in between. CDR3 sequence reads: CATSDLDTNYGYTF. The CDR3 coding sequence is TGTGCCACCAGTGATTTGGACACAAACTATGGCTACACCTTC.

This clone was recorded a few times. The chain employs TRBV5-1 and TRBJ2-1; 9 bases are shared with TRBD1. V lost 3 bases, J lost 9 bases, and 4 bases stayed unmatched. This CDR3 has 13 residues. CDR1 SGHRS and CDR2 YFSETQ come from the germline V gene. CDR3 in amino acids: CASSWTGDGEQFF. The CDR3, as DNA: TGCGCCAGCAGCTGGACAGGGGATGGTGAGCAGTTCTTC. The full variable domain, with the rest looked up from reference TRBV5-1 and TRBJ2-1, is KAGVTQTPRYLIKTRGQQVTLSCSPISGHRSVSWYQQTPGQGLQFLFEYFSETQRNKGNFPGRFSGRQFSNSRSEMNVSTLELGDSALYLCASSWTGDGEQFFGPGTRLTVL.

The chain is built from TRBV19 and TRBJ1-1, with TRBD1 matching over 7 bases. CDR1 is LNHDA, CDR2 SQIVND, per germline (reference sequence). V dropped 3 bases and J dropped 7; count of bases not matched to a gene: 8. The CDR3 is 14 amino acids. CDR3 region: CASSIGDSNNEAFF. CDR3 DNA: TGTGCCAGTAGTATCGGGGACAGTAATAATGAAGCTTTCTTT.

In DNA form, the CDR3 reads TGTGCCTGGAGTCCCGGACAGGTTAATCAGCCCCAGCATTTT. It translates to CAWSPGQVNQPQHF. This chain links TRBV30 with TRBJ1-5; 7 positions agree with TRBD1. The trim removed 2 bases at V and 4 bases at J, leaving 5 bases unmatched. The germline V gene encodes CDR1 GTSNPN and CDR2 SVGIG (reference sequence). This CDR3 has 14 amino acids.

The chain uses TRBV6-5 and TRBJ1-2; D possibly corresponds to TRBD1 (6 bases). Trimming removed 2 bases at V and 2 bases at J, with 15 bases between. From germline, CDR1 is MNHEY and CDR2 SVGAGI. CDR3 size: 16 residues. Here the CDR3 reads CASSYRTATTNYGYTF. In nucleotides, the CDR3 is TGTGCCAGCAGTTACAGGACAGCCACCACCAACTATGGCTACACCTTC.